The source of this T cell receptor (beta chain) is a study of shared clonotypes between healthy human individuals. CDR1 is SGHTA and CDR2 is FQGNSA in the germline V gene. This CDR3 has 17 amino acids. Trimming cost V 1 base and J 0 bases, with 13 bases left between them. Sequencing used immunoSEQ multiplex PCR; TCRdb keeps in-frame clones, though not all of them. The table has roughly 2 million clones, roughly 94% seen once. Specimen: naive CD4+ T cells sorted from blood. Stated subset: CD45RA+ positively selected. This rearrangement joins TRBV7-2 to TRBJ2-1; the D call may be TRBD1 or TRBD2 (6 bases each). This TCR was recovered from a man aged 18 to 29 in good health. The CDR3 reads CASSLGIGGLSYNEQFF. The CDR3 bases are TGTGCCAGCAGCTTAGGGATAGGGGGACTCTCCTACAATGAGCAGTTCTTC.